The next 26 T cell receptor beta chains were all read from a single sample in a study of blood T cell repertoires in COVID-19. Assay used: immunoSEQ multiplex PCR; TCRdb lists only in-frame clones, some missing. The sample contains roughly 230,000 clones, approximately 90% of which appear only once. The sample comprised peripheral blood. The receptors were sampled from a man between 65 and 85 years old with acute or convalescent COVID-19.

This chain links TRBV7-9 with TRBJ2-7; TRBD2 is a possible D gene (5 bases). This CDR3 comprises 14 residues. Between the trimmed V and J ends, which lost 2 bases and 7 bases, there was a span of 15 bases. Per germline, CDR1 SEHNR and CDR2 FQNEAQ (reference sequence). The CDR3 sequence: CASSLSSASGEQYF. CDR3 DNA: TGTGCCAGCAGCTTAAGCTCTGCTTCGGGGGAGCAGTACTTC.

This chain uses TRBV7-9 with TRBJ2-1; TRBD2 matches at 7 bases. The CDR3 consists of 15 residues. After removal of 5 bases from V and 1 base from J, the junction contained 5 bases not matched to a gene. Germline V CDR1 and CDR2: SEHNR, FQNEAQ (reference sequence). CDR3 bases: TGTGCCAGCAGCCAGGGAGCGGGATCCTACAATGAGCAGTTCTTC. It specifies CASSQGAGSYNEQFF.

Written as DNA, the CDR3 is TGTGCCAGCAGCTTTGGAGGAGATCATCTCACTGAAGCTTTCTTT. It yields the protein CASSFGGDHLTEAFF. The V call is TRBV5-4, the J call TRBJ1-1; no definite D call. The germline gives CDR1 SGHNT, CDR2 YYREEE (reference sequence). The CDR3 length is 15 residues. The V and J ends lost 2 bases and 4 bases respectively, with 15 bases between them.

As regards this clone: Other nucleotide sequences from this sample produce the same CDR3. The CDR3 reads CASSGTGYQPQHF. In DNA, the CDR3 is TGTGCCAGTAGTGGAACAGGTTATCAGCCCCAGCATTTT. The rearrangement uses TRBV19 and TRBJ1-5; D is perhaps TRBD1 (5 bases). Germline lookup yields CDR1 LNHDA and CDR2 SQIVND (reference sequence). V dropped 5 bases and J dropped 5 bases, with 10 bases sitting between them. The CDR3 length is 13 residues.

CDR3 loop: CASMGPGSGNTIYF. The CDR3 DNA reads TGTGCCAGCATGGGGCCCGGGTCTGGAAACACCATATATTTT. The chain recombines TRBV6-6 with TRBJ1-3, with D tentatively TRBD1 (5 bases). This CDR3 comprises 14 residues. In germline, CDR1 is MNHNY, CDR2 SVGAGI (reference sequence). V shed 7 bases and J shed 1 base, with 11 bases lying between them.

This chain joins TRBV4-3 and TRBJ1-1, with 10 positions matching TRBD1. The V gene end was trimmed by 1 base and the J gene end by 6 bases; junction bases not matched to a gene: 8. There are 16 residues in the CDR3. Per the germline V gene, CDR1 is LGHNA and CDR2 is YSLEER. DNA for the CDR3: TGCGCCAGCAGCCAAGCCCCGGGACAGGGGATCCCTGAAGCTTTCTTT. Protein product: CASSQAPGQGIPEAFF.

This chain joins TRBV7-2 and TRBJ2-5, with TRBD1 matching over 9 bases. CDR1 and CDR2 from the germline V gene are SGHTA and FQGNSA. V was pared by 2 bases and J by 3 bases, with 7 bases of the junction left unmatched. This CDR3 is 16 amino acids long. The CDR3 coding sequence is TGTGCCAGCAGCTTACAGCCGGGACAGGGAGAAGAGACCCAGTACTTC. It encodes CASSLQPGQGEETQYF.

This sequence joins TRBV28 and TRBJ2-2; TRBD1 agrees at 8 bases. Losses at the gene ends were 5 bases for V and 8 bases for J; bases not matched to a gene: 10. This CDR3 is 15 amino acids long. Looked up from germline, CDR1 is MDHEN and CDR2 is SYDVKM. The CDR3 spells CASSLGQGIPGELFF. In DNA form, the CDR3 reads TGTGCCAGCAGTCTCGGACAGGGCATTCCAGGGGAGCTGTTTTTT.

The chain joins TRBV7-9 to TRBJ2-7, with D perhaps TRBD2 (5 bases). Trimming removed 5 bases from V and 1 base from J, with 9 bases in between. Germline CDR1 reads SEHNR; CDR2 reads FQNEAQ (reference sequence). This CDR3 region has 13 residues. The CDR3 here is CASSQRTSYEQYF. The DNA for the CDR3 is TGTGCCAGCAGCCAACGGACTTCCTACGAGCAGTACTTC.

This sequence joins TRBV6-5 and TRBJ1-1; TRBD1 aligns across 10 bases. The CDR3 has 15 residues. Looked up from germline, CDR1 is MNHEY and CDR2 is SVGAGI. The J segment lost 7 bases and the V segment lost 0 bases, leaving 5 bases of the junction unmatched. The chain's CDR3 is CASSYSGGQGIEAFF. The CDR3, as DNA: TGTGCCAGCAGTTACTCGGGGGGACAGGGGATTGAAGCTTTCTTT.

The chain recombines TRBV5-1 with TRBJ1-1, with 10 bases fitting TRBD1. The V segment lost 2 bases and the J segment 4 bases; nucleotides outside the gene matches: 5. CDR3 length equals 15 residues. CDR1 is SGHRS and CDR2 is YFSETQ in the germline V gene. The CDR3 spells CASSLGTGVSTEAFF. The CDR3 nucleotides are TGCGCCAGCAGCTTAGGGACAGGGGTTAGCACTGAAGCTTTCTTT.

This sequence joins TRBV15 and TRBJ2-7; TRBD2 aligns across 13 bases. Germline-derived CDR1 and CDR2 are LNHNV and YYDKDF (reference sequence). With 4 bases clipped from V and 3 bases from J, the junction kept 3 bases outside the gene matches. The CDR3 totals 15 residues. The DNA of the CDR3 is TGTGCCACCAGCAAAGGACTAGCGGGAGTCTACGAGCAGTACTTC. It specifies CATSKGLAGVYEQYF. Looking up the rest from reference TRBV15 and TRBJ2-7 gives the full variable domain: DAMVIQNPRYQVTQFGKPVTLSCSQTLNHNVMYWYQQKSSQAPKLLFHYYDKDFNNEADTPDNFQSRRPNTSFCFLDIRSPGLGDTAMYLCATSKGLAGVYEQYFGPGTRLTVT.

The V call is TRBV5-1, the J call TRBJ2-5; possibly TRBD2 for D (7 bases). Germline V lookup: CDR1 SGHRS, CDR2 YFSETQ. V lost 4 bases, J lost 4 bases, and 14 bases lay in between. The CDR3 is 14 residues long. CDR3 DNA sequence: TGCGCCAGCAGCCCGGGGGGCGGGGCAGAGACCCAGTACTTC. As protein: CASSPGGGAETQYF.

This clone has a single count. The V gene is TRBV19, the J gene TRBJ2-7; TRBD2 matches at 7 bases. The ends lost 3 bases at V and 1 base at J; junction bases unmatched: 3. Per the germline V gene, CDR1 is LNHDA and CDR2 is SQIVND (reference sequence). The CDR3 length is 14 residues. The chain's CDR3 is CASSIRGLSYEQYF. The CDR3 coding sequence is TGTGCCAGTAGTATTAGGGGACTATCCTACGAGCAGTACTTC.

The chain uses TRBV5-6 and TRBJ1-1; a weak D match, TRBD1 (5 bases). CDR1 SGHDT and CDR2 YYEEEE come from the germline V gene. V was clipped by 4 bases and J by 13 bases, with 20 bases between them. This CDR3 contains 13 residues. In DNA, the CDR3 is TGTGCCAGCAGCCCCACCTGGCAGGGCGAGGTTTTCTTT. Protein product: CASSPTWQGEVFF.

This clone was detected a few times. Written as DNA, the CDR3 is TGTGCCAGCAGTTACGATTCGGGGAAAAATCAGCCCCAGCATTTT. Protein sequence: CASSYDSGKNQPQHF. This rearrangement joins TRBV6-6 to TRBJ1-5; D unclear. Trimming left V 2 bases short and J 4 bases short, with 12 bases between. This CDR3 has 15 amino acids. CDR1 and CDR2 from the germline V gene are MNHNY and SVGAGI (reference sequence).

V gene TRBV5-1 combines with J gene TRBJ2-1; TRBD2 agrees at 11 bases. The CDR3 totals 16 residues. The germline V gene encodes CDR1 SGHRS and CDR2 YFSETQ. V was pared by 3 bases and J by 7 bases, with 9 bases of the junction left unmatched. The CDR3 nucleotides are TGCGCCAGCAGCTCCTTAGCGGGAGGGCAGCTAAATGAGCAGTTCTTC. Translation: CASSSLAGGQLNEQFF.

This chain joins TRBV29-1 and TRBJ2-1, with 7 bases aligning to TRBD2. Germline lookup yields CDR1 SQVTM and CDR2 ANQGSEA. Unmatched junction bases numbered 15, after V lost 7 bases and J lost 6 bases. The CDR3 spans 15 residues. The CDR3 region is CSGQLARGISNEQFF. CDR3 nucleotide sequence: TGCAGCGGCCAACTAGCGCGGGGCATCTCCAATGAGCAGTTCTTC.

The rearrangement links TRBV19 to TRBJ2-7; D is possibly TRBD1 (5 bases). The CDR3 length is 15 residues. CDR1 and CDR2 from the germline V gene are LNHDA and SQIVND (reference sequence). Trimming shortened V by 4 bases and J by 4 bases, and 17 bases separated the two germline ends. CDR3 protein: CASSTGHPVRYEQYF. Written as DNA, the CDR3 is TGTGCCAGTAGTACCGGACATCCCGTTAGATACGAGCAGTACTTC.

The genes are TRBV29-1 and TRBJ2-1, with D possibly TRBD2 on 6 matching bases. CDR3 length equals 13 residues. Per germline, CDR1 SQVTM and CDR2 ANQGSEA. Trimming took off 4 bases at V and 8 bases at J, with 15 bases between the two ends. The CDR3 DNA follows: TGCAGCGTTGTGATTAGACTAGACTATGAGCAGTTCTTC. Its protein product is CSVVIRLDYEQFF.

V and J are TRBV3-1 (or the pseudogene TRBV3-2) and TRBJ2-6; TRBD1 matches 12 bases. This CDR3 contains 17 residues. The germline CDR1 and CDR2 sequences are LGHDT and YNNKEL (reference sequence). With 4 bases clipped from V and 4 bases from J, the junction kept 5 bases outside the gene matches. As DNA, the CDR3 is TGTGCCAGCAGCCTGGGACAGGGGGCATCCGGGGCCAACGTCCTGACTTTC. Amino acid sequence: CASSLGQGASGANVLTF.

The chain is built from TRBV5-1 and TRBJ2-1; TRBD2 aligns across 13 bases. The germline CDR1 and CDR2 sequences are SGHRS and YFSETQ. The V segment lost 4 bases and the J segment 9 bases; nucleotides outside the gene matches: 7. CDR3 length: 15 amino acids. The CDR3 DNA sequence: TGCGCCAGCAGCCCACTAGCGGGAGGGCCAGGTGAGCAGTTCTTC. Translation gives CASSPLAGGPGEQFF.

The chain joins TRBV9 to TRBJ2-7, with 9 bases aligning to TRBD1. Germline trimming cut 2 bases from V and 6 bases from J; bases unmatched to any gene: 6. The CDR3 loop spans 14 amino acids. From germline, CDR1 is SGDLS and CDR2 YYNGEE. CDR3 in amino acids: CASSVDRGLGEQYF. The CDR3, as DNA: TGTGCCAGCAGCGTGGACAGGGGATTGGGCGAGCAGTACTTC.

This chain links TRBV5-1 with TRBJ2-5; perhaps TRBD2 as D (6 bases). Germline-derived CDR1 and CDR2 are SGHRS and YFSETQ. CDR3 length: 17 amino acids. V lost 1 base, J lost 1 base, and 17 bases lay in between. CDR3: CASSLSSQGGGQETQYF. In nucleotides, the CDR3 is TGCGCCAGCAGCTTGTCGTCGCAGGGAGGAGGCCAAGAGACCCAGTACTTC.

A few counts support this clone. The chain employs TRBV5-1 and TRBJ2-3; D is possibly TRBD1 (5 bases). The CDR3 extends over 13 amino acids. V was shortened by 1 base and J by 6 bases, with 9 bases between the two germline ends. Germline V gene lookup returns CDR1 SGHRS and CDR2 YFSETQ. The CDR3 region is CASSLNRWDTQYF. The DNA for the CDR3 is TGCGCCAGCAGCTTGAACAGGTGGGATACGCAGTATTTT.

This sequence joins TRBV7-3 and TRBJ2-7, with TRBD2 matching over 10 bases. Germline V gene sequence: CDR1 SGHTA, CDR2 FQGTGA. With 5 bases clipped from V and 9 bases from J, the junction kept 13 bases outside the gene matches. CDR3 length equals 15 residues. CDR3 coding DNA: TGTGCCAGCAGCGTAGTAGCGGGAGGCTACGAAGGGCAGTACTTC. This encodes CASSVVAGGYEGQYF. Drawing the rest from reference TRBV7-3 and TRBJ2-7, the complete variable domain is GAGVSQTPSNKVTEKGKYVELRCDPISGHTALYWYRQSLGQGPEFLIYFQGTGAADDSGLPNDRFFAVRPEGSVSTLKIQRTERGDSAVYLCASSVVAGGYEGQYFGPGTRLTVT.